The 5 T cell receptor beta chains in this list originate from one sample, sequenced in a study of T cells in women clearing cervical HPV infection. The method was immunoSEQ multiplex PCR; TCRdb's version includes in-frame clones alone and lacks a portion of them. The sample includes tens of thousands of clones. The sequenced sample consisted of blood buffy coat. The receptors were sampled from a woman between 18 and 69 years old with a cervical HPV16 infection that either progressed to CIN3+ or cleared (not recorded which).

Comments on this clone: Read coverage stops 3 residues before the CDR3 terminus; the germline J gene supplies the remainder. The V gene is TRBV7-3, the J gene TRBJ2-1; the match to TRBD1 covers 9 bases. The CDR3 has 21 residues. The germline V gene encodes CDR1 SGHTA and CDR2 FQGTGA. After removal of 1 base from V and 3 bases from J, the junction contained 19 bases not matched to a gene. The CDR3: CASSLKWWDRDSGDLYNEQFF. CDR3 DNA (partial): TGTGCCAGCAGCTTAAAATGGTGGGACAGGGACAGCGGGGATCTCTACAATGAG.

A note on this clone: The CDR3 end is not reached by the read, which stops 3 residues before it; the germline J gene fills it in. This rearrangement joins TRBV5-5 to TRBJ2-2, with D perhaps matching TRBD2 (7 bases). CDR3 length equals 15 residues. Per germline, CDR1 SGHKS and CDR2 YYEKEE (reference sequence). The CDR3 DNA, read in part, is TGTGCCAGCAGCTTGGTGCGGGGGCAAGGTGAAAAG. The encoded protein is CASSLVRGQGEK. The CDR3 in its entirety is CASSLVRGQGEKLFF.

In the case of this clone: The junction departs from germline at one end; a sequencing error may be responsible. The observed sequence ends 3 residues before the CDR3 terminus, with the missing tail filled in from the germline J gene. V usage is TRBV5-4 and J usage is TRBJ2-1, with TRBD2 as a possible D gene (6 bases). Germline V gene lookup returns CDR1 SGHNT and CDR2 YYREEE (reference sequence). The CDR3 extends over 15 amino acids. CDR3 in amino acids: CASSLGRGGYNEQFF. CDR3 bases read: TGTGCCAGCAGTTTGGGGCGGGGTGGCTACAATGAG.

In regard to this clone: Read data end 3 residues before the CDR3 end; the end is taken from the germline J gene. The chain links TRBV19 to TRBJ1-2, with 11 bases matching TRBD1. CDR1 and CDR2 from the germline V gene are LNHDA and SQIVND (reference sequence). Trimming took 7 bases from V and 2 from J; bases not matched to a gene: 18. This CDR3 comprises 19 residues. Incomplete CDR3 DNA: TGTGCCAGTATGGCCCTAACCGGGACAGGGGGTAGCCCCAACTATGGC. Translated: CASMALTGTGGSPNYG. The entire CDR3 sequence reads CASMALTGTGGSPNYGYTF.

About this clone itself: The observed sequence ends 3 residues before the CDR3 terminus, with the missing tail filled in from the germline J gene. The genes are TRBV7-9 and TRBJ1-6, with 7 positions matching TRBD1. The CDR3 loop spans 15 amino acids. From germline, CDR1 is SEHNR and CDR2 FQNEAQ (reference sequence). The junction had 4 bases not matched to a gene; V was cut back by 1 base and J by 7 bases. The sequenced CDR3 bases are TGTGCCAGCAGCTTAGGACAGGGCCGGAATTCACCC. This encodes CASSLGQGRNSP. In full, the CDR3 reads CASSLGQGRNSPLHF.